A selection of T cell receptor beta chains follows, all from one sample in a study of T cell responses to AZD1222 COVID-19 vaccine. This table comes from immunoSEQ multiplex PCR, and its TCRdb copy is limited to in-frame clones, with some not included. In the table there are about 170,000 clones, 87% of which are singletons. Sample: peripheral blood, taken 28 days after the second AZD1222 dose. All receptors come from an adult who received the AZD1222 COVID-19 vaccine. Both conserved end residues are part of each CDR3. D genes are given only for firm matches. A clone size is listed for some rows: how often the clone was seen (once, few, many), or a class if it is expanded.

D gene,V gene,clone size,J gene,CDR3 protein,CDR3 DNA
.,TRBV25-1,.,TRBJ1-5,CASRETGLNQPQHF,TGTGCCAGCAGGGAGACAGGACTCAATCAGCCCCAGCATTTT
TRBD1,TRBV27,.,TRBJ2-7,CASSEGQDYEQYF,TGTGCCAGCAGTGAGGGACAGGACTACGAGCAGTACTTC
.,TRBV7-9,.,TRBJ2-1,CASSLAGGFNEQFF,TGTGCCAGCAGCTTAGCGGGGGGTTTCAATGAGCAGTTCTTC
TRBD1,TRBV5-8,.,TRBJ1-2,CASSLKDRVYYGYTF,TGTGCCAGCAGCTTAAAGGACAGGGTTTACTATGGCTACACCTTC
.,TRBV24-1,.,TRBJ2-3,CATSGWGNTDTQYF,TGTGCCACCAGTGGCTGGGGGAACACAGATACGCAGTATTTT
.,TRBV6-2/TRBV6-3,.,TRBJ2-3,CASIPGEGFTDTQYF,TGTGCCAGCATCCCAGGGGAGGGGTTCACAGATACGCAGTATTTT
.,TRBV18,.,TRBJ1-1,CASSPNLNTEAFF,TGTGCCAGCTCACCTAACCTGAACACTGAAGCTTTCTTT
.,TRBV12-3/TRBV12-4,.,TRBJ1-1,CASSGGTEAFF,TGTGCCAGCAGTGGAGGGACTGAAGCTTTCTTT
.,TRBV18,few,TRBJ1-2,CASSPGTAVNYGYTF,TGTGCCAGCTCACCCGGAACCGCAGTTAACTATGGCTACACCTTC
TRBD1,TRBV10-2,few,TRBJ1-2,CASSETTGGYGYTF,TGCGCCAGCAGTGAAACGACAGGGGGCTATGGCTACACCTTC
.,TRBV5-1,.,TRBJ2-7,CASSSRGGSYEQYF,TGCGCCAGCAGCTCCAGGGGGGGCTCCTACGAGCAGTACTTC
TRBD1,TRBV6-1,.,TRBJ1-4,CASSEATGSGKLFF,TGTGCCAGCAGTGAAGCGACAGGGTCGGGAAAACTGTTTTTT
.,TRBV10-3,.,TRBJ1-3,CAISGGTGGNTIYF,TGTGCCATCAGTGGCGGGACGGGGGGAAACACCATATATTTT
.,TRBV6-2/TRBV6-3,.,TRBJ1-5,CASSYSVSNQPQHF,TGTGCCAGCAGTTACTCGGTTAGCAATCAGCCCCAGCATTTT
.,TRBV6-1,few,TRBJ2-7,CASSDWREQYF,TGTGCCAGCAGTGATTGGAGGGAGCAGTACTTC
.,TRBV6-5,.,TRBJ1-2,CASSPQTGSYGYTF,TGTGCCAGCAGTCCCCAGACAGGCTCCTATGGCTACACCTTC
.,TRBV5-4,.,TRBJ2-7,CASSLAVGEQYF,TGTGCCAGCAGCTTGGCGGTGGGGGAACAGTACTTC
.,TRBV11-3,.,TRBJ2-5,CASWGTQYF,TGTGCCTCCTGGGGGACCCAGTACTTC
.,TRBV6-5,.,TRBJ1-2,CASSTDSRYGYTF,TGTGCCAGCAGTACAGATTCACGATATGGCTACACCTTC
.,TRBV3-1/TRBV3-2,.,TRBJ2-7,CASSLQRAGSSYEQYF,TGTGCCAGCAGCCTTCAAAGGGCAGGAAGCTCCTACGAGCAGTACTTC